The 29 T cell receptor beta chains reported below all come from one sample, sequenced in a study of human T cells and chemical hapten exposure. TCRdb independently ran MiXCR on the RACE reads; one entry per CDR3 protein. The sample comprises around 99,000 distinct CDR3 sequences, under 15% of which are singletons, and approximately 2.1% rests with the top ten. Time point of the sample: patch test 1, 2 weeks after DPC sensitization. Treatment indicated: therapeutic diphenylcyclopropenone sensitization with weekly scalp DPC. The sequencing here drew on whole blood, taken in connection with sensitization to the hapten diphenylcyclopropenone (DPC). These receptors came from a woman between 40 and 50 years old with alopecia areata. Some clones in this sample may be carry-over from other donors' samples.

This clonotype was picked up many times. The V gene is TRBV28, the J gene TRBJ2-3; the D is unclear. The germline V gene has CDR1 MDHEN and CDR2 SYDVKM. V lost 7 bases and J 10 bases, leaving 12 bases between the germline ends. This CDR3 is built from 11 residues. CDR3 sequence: CASMALGAQYF. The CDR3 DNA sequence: TGTGCCAGCATGGCTCTTGGTGCGCAGTATTTT.

CDR3 in amino acids: CASTSPGGREQYF. The CDR3, as DNA: TGTGCCAGCACTTCCCCTGGGGGGCGCGAGCAGTACTTC. The chain combines TRBV28 with TRBJ2-7; D possibly matches TRBD1 or TRBD2 (6 bases each). The CDR3 extends over 13 amino acids. The V end was cut by 7 bases, the J end by 6 bases, with 16 bases between. Germline-derived CDR1 and CDR2 are MDHEN and SYDVKM.

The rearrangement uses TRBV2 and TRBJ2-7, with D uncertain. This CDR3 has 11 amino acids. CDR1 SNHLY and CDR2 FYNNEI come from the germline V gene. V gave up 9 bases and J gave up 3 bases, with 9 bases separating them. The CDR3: CASRSGYEQYF. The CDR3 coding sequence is TGTGCCAGTAGGTCCGGCTACGAGCAGTACTTC.

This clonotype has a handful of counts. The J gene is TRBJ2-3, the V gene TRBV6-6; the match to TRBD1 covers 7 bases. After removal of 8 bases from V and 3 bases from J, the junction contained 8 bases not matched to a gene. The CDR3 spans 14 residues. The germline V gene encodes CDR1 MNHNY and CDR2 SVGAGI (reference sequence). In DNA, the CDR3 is TGTGCCAGCGGCACCGGGACAGCGACAGATACGCAGTATTTT. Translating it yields CASGTGTATDTQYF.

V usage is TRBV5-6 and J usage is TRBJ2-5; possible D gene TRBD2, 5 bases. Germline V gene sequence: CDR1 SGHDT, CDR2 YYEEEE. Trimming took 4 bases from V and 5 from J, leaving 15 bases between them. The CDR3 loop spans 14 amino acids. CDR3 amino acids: CASSVAGIPETQYF. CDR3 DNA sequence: TGTGCCAGCAGCGTGGCGGGTATCCCCGAGACCCAGTACTTC.

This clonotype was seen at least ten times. The CDR3 region is CASSYYTGELFF. The CDR3 DNA sequence: TGTGCCAGCAGCTACTATACGGGGGAGCTGTTTTTT. The chain carries TRBV7-9 and TRBJ2-2; D remains ambiguous. Germline values: CDR1 SEHNR, CDR2 FQNEAQ (reference sequence). Trimming pared 4 bases from V and 8 bases from J, leaving 8 bases between. The CDR3 totals 12 residues.

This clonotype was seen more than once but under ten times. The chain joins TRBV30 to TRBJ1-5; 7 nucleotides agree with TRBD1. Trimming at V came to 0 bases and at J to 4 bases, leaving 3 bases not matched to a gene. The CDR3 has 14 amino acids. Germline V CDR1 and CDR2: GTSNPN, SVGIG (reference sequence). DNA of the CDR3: TGTGCCTGGAGTGTCGGGACAGCTAATCAGCCCCAGCATTTT. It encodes CAWSVGTANQPQHF.

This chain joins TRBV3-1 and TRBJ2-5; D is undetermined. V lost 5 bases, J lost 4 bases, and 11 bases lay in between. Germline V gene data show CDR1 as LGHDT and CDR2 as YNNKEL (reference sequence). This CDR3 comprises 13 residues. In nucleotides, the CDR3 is TGTGCCAGCAGCGCCGGGCAGCGAGAGACCCAGTACTTC. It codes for CASSAGQRETQYF.

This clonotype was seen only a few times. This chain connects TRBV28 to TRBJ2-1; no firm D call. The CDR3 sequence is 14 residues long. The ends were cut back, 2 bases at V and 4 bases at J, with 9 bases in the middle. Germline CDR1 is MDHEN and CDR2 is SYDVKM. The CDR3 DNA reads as TGTGCCAGCAGTTTAAGTCTGGTTTACAATGAGCAGTTCTTC. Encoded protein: CASSLSLVYNEQFF.

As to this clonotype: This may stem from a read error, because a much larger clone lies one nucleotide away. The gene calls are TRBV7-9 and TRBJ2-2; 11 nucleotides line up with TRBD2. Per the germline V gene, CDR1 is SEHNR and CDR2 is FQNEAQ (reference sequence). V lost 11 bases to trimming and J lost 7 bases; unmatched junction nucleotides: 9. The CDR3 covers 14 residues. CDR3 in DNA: TGTGCCTGCACCGCTAGCGGGAGGAGCGGGGAGCTGTTTTTT. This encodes CACTASGRSGELFF.

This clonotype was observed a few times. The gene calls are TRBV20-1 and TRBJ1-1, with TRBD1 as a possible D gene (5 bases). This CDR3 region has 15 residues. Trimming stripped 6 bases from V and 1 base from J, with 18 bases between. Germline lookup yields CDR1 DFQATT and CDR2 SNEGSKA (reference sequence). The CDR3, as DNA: TGCAGTGCCCGGGACCCCCGAACCTGGAACACTGAAGCTTTCTTT. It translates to CSARDPRTWNTEAFF.

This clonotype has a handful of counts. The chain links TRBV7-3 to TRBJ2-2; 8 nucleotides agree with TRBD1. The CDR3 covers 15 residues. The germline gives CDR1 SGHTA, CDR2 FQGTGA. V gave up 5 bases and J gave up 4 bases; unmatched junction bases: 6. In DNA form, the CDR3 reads TGTGCCAGCAGCCCGGACAGGGTGATCACCGGGGAGCTGTTTTTT. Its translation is CASSPDRVITGELFF.

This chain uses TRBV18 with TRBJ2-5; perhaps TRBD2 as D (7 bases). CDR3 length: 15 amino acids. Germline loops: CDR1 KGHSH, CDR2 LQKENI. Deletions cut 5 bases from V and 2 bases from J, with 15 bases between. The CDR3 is CASSTGTIEQETQYF. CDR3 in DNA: TGTGCCAGCTCAACAGGGACTATTGAACAAGAGACCCAGTACTTC. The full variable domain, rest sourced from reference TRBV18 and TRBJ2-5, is NAGVMQNPRHLVRRRGQEARLRCSPMKGHSHVYWYRQLPEEGLKFMVYLQKENIIDESGMPKERFSAEFPKEGPSILRIQQVVRGDSAAYFCASSTGTIEQETQYFGPGTRLLVL.

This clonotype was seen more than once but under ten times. The DNA for the CDR3 is TGTGCCAGCAGTGCCTTACTAGCGGGAGGGCGGAACATTCAGTACTTC. Translated, it gives CASSALLAGGRNIQYF. The chain carries TRBV28 and TRBJ2-4, with 13 bases identical to TRBD2. V was clipped by 5 bases and J by 7 bases; unmatched bases: 8. The CDR3 has 16 amino acids. The germline V gene encodes CDR1 MDHEN and CDR2 SYDVKM. The entire variable domain, with the rest obtained from reference TRBV28 and TRBJ2-4, is as follows: DVKVTQSSRYLVKRTGEKVFLECVQDMDHENMFWYRQDPGLGLRLIYFSYDVKMKEKGDIPEGYSVSREKKERFSLILESASTNQTSMYLCASSALLAGGRNIQYFGAGTRLSVL.

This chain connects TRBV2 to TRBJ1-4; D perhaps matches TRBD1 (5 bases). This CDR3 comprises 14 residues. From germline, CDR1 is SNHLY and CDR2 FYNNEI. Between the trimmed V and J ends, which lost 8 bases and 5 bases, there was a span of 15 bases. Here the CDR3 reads CASLSGTPNEKLFF. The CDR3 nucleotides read TGTGCCAGCTTATCCGGGACTCCGAATGAAAAACTGTTTTTT.

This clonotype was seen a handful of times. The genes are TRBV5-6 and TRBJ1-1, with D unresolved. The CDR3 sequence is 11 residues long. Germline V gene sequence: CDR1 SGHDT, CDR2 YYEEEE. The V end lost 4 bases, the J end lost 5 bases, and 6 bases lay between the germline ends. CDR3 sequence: CASSRETEAFF. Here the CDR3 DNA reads TGTGCCAGCAGCCGGGAAACTGAAGCTTTCTTT.

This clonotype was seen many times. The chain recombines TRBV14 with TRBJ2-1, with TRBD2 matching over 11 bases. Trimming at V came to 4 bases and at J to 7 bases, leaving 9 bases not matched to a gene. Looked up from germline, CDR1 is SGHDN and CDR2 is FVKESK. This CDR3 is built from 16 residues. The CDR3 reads CASSLTGLAGANEQFF. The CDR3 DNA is TGTGCCAGCAGCCTAACAGGACTAGCGGGTGCAAATGAGCAGTTCTTC.

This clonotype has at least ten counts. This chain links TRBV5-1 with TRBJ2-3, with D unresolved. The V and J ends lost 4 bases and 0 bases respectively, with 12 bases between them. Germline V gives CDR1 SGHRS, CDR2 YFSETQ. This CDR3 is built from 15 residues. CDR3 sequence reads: CASSPQPSSTDTQYF. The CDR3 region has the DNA TGCGCCAGCAGCCCCCAACCGTCTAGCACAGATACGCAGTATTTT.

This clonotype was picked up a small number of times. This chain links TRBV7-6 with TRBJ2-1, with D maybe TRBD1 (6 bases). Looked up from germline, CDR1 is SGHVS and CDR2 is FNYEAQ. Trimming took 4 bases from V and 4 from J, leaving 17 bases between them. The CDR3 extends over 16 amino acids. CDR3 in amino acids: CASSSQDSRQYNEQFF. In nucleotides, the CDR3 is TGTGCCAGCAGCTCACAGGACAGCCGGCAATACAATGAGCAGTTCTTC.

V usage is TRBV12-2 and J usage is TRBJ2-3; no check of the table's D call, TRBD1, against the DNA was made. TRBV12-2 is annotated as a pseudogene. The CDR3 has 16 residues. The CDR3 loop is CASRFNRGRGSDTQYF. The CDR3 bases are TGTGCAAGTCGCTTTAACAGGGGGCGTGGGTCAGATACGCAGTATTTT.

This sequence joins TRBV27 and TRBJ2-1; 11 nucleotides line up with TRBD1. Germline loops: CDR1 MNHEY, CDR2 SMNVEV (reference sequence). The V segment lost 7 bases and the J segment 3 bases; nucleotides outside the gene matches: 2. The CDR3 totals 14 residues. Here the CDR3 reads CASMGTGGYNEQFF. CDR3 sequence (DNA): TGTGCCAGCATGGGGACAGGGGGCTACAATGAGCAGTTCTTC.

The CDR3 nucleotides read TGTGCCAGCAGCTTAGGACACACCCTCACTGAAGCTTTCTTT. Its translation: CASSLGHTLTEAFF. The chain is built from TRBV5-5 and TRBJ1-1; possible D gene TRBD1, 5 bases. CDR3 size: 14 residues. Trimming left V 2 bases short and J 4 bases short, with 12 bases between. Per germline, CDR1 SGHKS and CDR2 YYEKEE (reference sequence).

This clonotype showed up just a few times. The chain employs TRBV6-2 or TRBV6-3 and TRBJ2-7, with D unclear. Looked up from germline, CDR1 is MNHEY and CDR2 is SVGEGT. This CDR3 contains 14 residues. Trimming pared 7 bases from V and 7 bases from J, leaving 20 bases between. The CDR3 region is CASTLGPGYGEQYF. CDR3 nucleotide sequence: TGTGCCAGCACCCTCGGACCGGGCTACGGAGAGCAGTACTTC.

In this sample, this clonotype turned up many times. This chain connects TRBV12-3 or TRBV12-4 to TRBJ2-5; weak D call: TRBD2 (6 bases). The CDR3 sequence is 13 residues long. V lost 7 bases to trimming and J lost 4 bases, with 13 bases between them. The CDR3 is CASTSEGPETQYF. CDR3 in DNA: TGTGCCAGCACCTCGGAGGGGCCAGAGACCCAGTACTTC.

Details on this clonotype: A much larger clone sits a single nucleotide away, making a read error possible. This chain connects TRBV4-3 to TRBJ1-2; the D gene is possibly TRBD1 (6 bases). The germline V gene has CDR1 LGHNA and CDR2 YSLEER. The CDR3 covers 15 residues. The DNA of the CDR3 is TGCGCCAGCAGCCAAGTCGGGCAGGGGCGACATGGATACACCTTC. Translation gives CASSQVGQGRHGYTF.

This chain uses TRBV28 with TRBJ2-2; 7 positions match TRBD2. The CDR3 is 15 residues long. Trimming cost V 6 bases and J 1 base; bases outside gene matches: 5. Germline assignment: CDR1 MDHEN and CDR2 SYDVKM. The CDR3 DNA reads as TGTGCCAGCAGGGCTAGCGGAGGGAACACCGGGGAGCTGTTTTTT. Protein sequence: CASRASGGNTGELFF.

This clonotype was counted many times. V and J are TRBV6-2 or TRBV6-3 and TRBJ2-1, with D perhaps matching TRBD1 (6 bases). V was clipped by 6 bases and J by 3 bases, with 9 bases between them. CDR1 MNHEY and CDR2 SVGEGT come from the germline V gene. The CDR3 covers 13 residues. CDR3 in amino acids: CASSAGDYNEQFF. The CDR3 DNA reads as TGTGCCAGCAGCGCAGGGGACTACAATGAGCAGTTCTTC.

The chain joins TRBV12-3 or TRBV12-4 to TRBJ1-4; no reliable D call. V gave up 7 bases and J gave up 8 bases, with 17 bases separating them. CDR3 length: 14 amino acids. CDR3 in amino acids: CASTPQSFIEKLFF. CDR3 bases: TGTGCCAGCACCCCACAGAGCTTTATCGAAAAACTGTTTTTT.

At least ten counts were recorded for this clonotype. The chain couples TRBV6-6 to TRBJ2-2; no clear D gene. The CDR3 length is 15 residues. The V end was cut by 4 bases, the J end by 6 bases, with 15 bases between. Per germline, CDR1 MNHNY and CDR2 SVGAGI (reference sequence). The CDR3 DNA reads TGTGCCAGCAGTTGGCAGTCCGAGGCCGCCGGGGAGCTGTTTTTT. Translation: CASSWQSEAAGELFF.